A single sample gave rise to the 19 T cell receptor beta chains below, sequenced in a study of shared clonotypes between healthy human individuals. Profiled with immunoSEQ multiplex PCR; TCRdb holds only in-frame clones, not every one. Of around 320,000 clones in the sample, around nine tenths were seen once. Sequencing was carried out using memory CD8+ T cells sorted from blood. Specified subset: CD45RO+ cells pooled with CCR7-negative TemRA cells. The receptors originated from a man aged 18 to 29 in good health.

V and J are TRBV9 and TRBJ2-5; weak D call: TRBD2 (5 bases). Germline V gene lookup returns CDR1 SGDLS and CDR2 YYNGEE. The CDR3 totals 14 residues. Trimming removed 3 bases at V and 4 bases at J, with 13 bases between. CDR3 sequence: CASSEFSVGETQYF. In DNA, the CDR3 is TGTGCCAGCAGCGAATTTAGCGTGGGAGAGACCCAGTACTTC.

This clone was seen a single time. The chain combines TRBV30 with TRBJ2-7, with TRBD1 matching over 7 bases. Germline assignment: CDR1 GTSNPN and CDR2 SVGIG (reference sequence). J was trimmed by 3 bases and V by 0 bases; bases with no gene match: 2. The CDR3 sequence is 13 residues long. The CDR3 DNA is TGTGCCTGGAGTGTGACAGGGCTCTACGAGCAGTACTTC. Translated: CAWSVTGLYEQYF.

Points on this clone: One end of the junction fails to match germline, which may point to a read error. The chain uses TRBV10-1 and TRBJ2-2, with 10 bases fitting TRBD2. Germline V CDR1 and CDR2: WNHNN, SYGVQD (reference sequence). The CDR3 runs 16 residues. The CDR3 is CASSDSRAGTSGKLFF. The CDR3, as DNA: TGCGCCAGCAGTGATAGTCGAGCGGGTACTAGCGGGAAGCTGTTTTTT.

This clone was observed once. The chain recombines TRBV4-1 with TRBJ2-2, with D perhaps matching TRBD2 (6 bases). V was trimmed by 3 bases and J by 2 bases, leaving 13 bases between them. CDR3 length: 16 amino acids. Germline V gives CDR1 MGHRA, CDR2 YSYEKL. The CDR3 region is CASSQRTTLNTGELFF. CDR3 sequence (DNA): TGCGCCAGCAGCCAGCGGACTACTCTAAACACCGGGGAGCTGTTTTTT.

The chain joins TRBV7-2 to TRBJ2-1; possibly TRBD1 or TRBD2 for D (6 bases each). The germline CDR1 and CDR2 sequences are SGHTA and FQGNSA. The CDR3 is 14 residues long. The V and J ends lost 1 base and 3 bases respectively, with 7 bases between them. The CDR3 here is CASSLEGGYNEQFF. CDR3 nucleotide sequence: TGTGCCAGCAGCTTAGAGGGGGGCTACAATGAGCAGTTCTTC.

This chain connects TRBV13 to TRBJ1-1; D gene unclear. The CDR3 runs 14 residues. V shed 5 bases and J shed 0 bases, with 10 bases lying between them. Per germline, CDR1 PRHDT and CDR2 FYEKMQ (reference sequence). The CDR3 protein is CASSQMGMNTEAFF. The CDR3 DNA reads as TGTGCCAGCAGCCAGATGGGTATGAACACTGAAGCTTTCTTT.

V is TRBV7-9 and J is TRBJ2-2, with 9 positions matching TRBD2. Unmatched junction bases numbered 5, after V lost 0 bases and J lost 6 bases. This CDR3 has 16 amino acids. The germline V gene encodes CDR1 SEHNR and CDR2 FQNEAQ (reference sequence). The CDR3 loop reads CASSLAASGEAGELFF. DNA of the CDR3: TGTGCCAGCAGCTTAGCAGCTAGCGGGGAGGCCGGGGAGCTGTTTTTT.

This clone was seen many times. The chain is built from TRBV7-9 and TRBJ1-4, with 12 bases matching TRBD1. The CDR3 is 18 residues long. The V gene end was trimmed by 1 base and the J gene end by 6 bases; junction bases not matched to a gene: 9. Germline loops: CDR1 SEHNR, CDR2 FQNEAQ (reference sequence). In nucleotides, the CDR3 is TGTGCCAGCAGCTTAGAGGGGTCGGGACAGGGGGCCGATGAAAAACTGTTTTTT. Protein sequence: CASSLEGSGQGADEKLFF.

This clone is a singleton in its sample. This chain uses TRBV4-2 with TRBJ1-1; D may be TRBD1 (5 bases). Germline V CDR1 and CDR2: LGHNA, YNFKEQ. The germline V and J ends were trimmed by 4 bases and 0 bases, with 15 bases remaining between them. CDR3 length: 16 amino acids. The CDR3 nucleotides read TGTGCCAGCAGCCTCCTTCAGGGAACTTTGAACACTGAAGCTTTCTTT. Its protein product is CASSLLQGTLNTEAFF.

The genes are TRBV4-1 and TRBJ1-1, with TRBD1 matching 7 bases. This CDR3 spans 16 amino acids. The trim removed 0 bases at V and 5 bases at J, leaving 9 bases unmatched. Looked up from germline, CDR1 is MGHRA and CDR2 is YSYEKL. This CDR3 is CASSQEPTGYETEAFF. DNA of the CDR3: TGCGCCAGCAGCCAAGAGCCGACAGGGTACGAGACTGAAGCTTTCTTT.

The genes are TRBV10-2 and TRBJ1-1; weak D call: TRBD1 (5 bases). This CDR3 comprises 17 residues. Germline loops: CDR1 WSHSY, CDR2 SAAADI. The V end was cut by 4 bases, the J end by 6 bases, with 24 bases between. CDR3 bases: TGCGCCAGCAGTGGGGCCCTACGGGGCAGGCCTGGCGCTGAAGCTTTCTTT. Amino acid sequence: CASSGALRGRPGAEAFF.

The chain links TRBV5-4 to TRBJ2-7; TRBD1 matches 10 bases. The CDR3 contains 15 residues. Losses at the gene ends were 4 bases for V and 5 bases for J; bases not matched to a gene: 9. Germline-derived CDR1 and CDR2 are SGHNT and YYREEE (reference sequence). The DNA of the CDR3 is TGTGCCAGCAGCCGTGACAGGGGGCGCACGAACGAGCAGTACTTC. Translating gives CASSRDRGRTNEQYF.

The chain recombines TRBV5-1 with TRBJ2-1; 12 bases fit TRBD2. The CDR3 has 16 amino acids. Looked up from germline, CDR1 is SGHRS and CDR2 is YFSETQ. J gave up 5 bases and V 2 bases, and 5 bases lay outside the gene matches. The CDR3 DNA sequence: TGCGCCAGCAGCTTACGGACTAGCGGGACCCACAATGAGCAGTTCTTC. Translation: CASSLRTSGTHNEQFF.

The gene calls are TRBV7-6 and TRBJ2-1; possible D gene TRBD2, 5 bases. With 2 bases removed from V and 0 bases from J, the gap between germline ends came to 8 bases. The CDR3 consists of 15 residues. Germline assignment: CDR1 SGHVS and CDR2 FNYEAQ. The CDR3 reads CASSLLASSYNEQFF. DNA of the CDR3: TGTGCCAGCAGCTTATTAGCGAGCTCCTACAATGAGCAGTTCTTC.

Worth noting for this clone: A read error is likely here: a far larger clone is one base away. V and J are TRBV5-4 and TRBJ2-7, with D maybe TRBD1 (6 bases). Deletions cut 3 bases from V and 3 bases from J, with 7 bases between. Germline V gives CDR1 SGHNT, CDR2 YYREEE (reference sequence). CDR3 length: 12 amino acids. For the CDR3, the DNA is TGTGCCAGCAGCTCACAGGGCTACGAGCAGTACTTC. This gives the protein CASSSQGYEQYF. Supplemented by reference TRBV5-4 and TRBJ2-7, the full variable domain reads ETGVTQSPTHLIKTRGQQVTLRCSSQSGHNTVSWYQQALGQGPQFIFQYYREEENGRGNFPPRFSGLQFPNYSSELNVNALELDDSALYLCASSSQGYEQYFGPGTRLTVT.

The chain recombines TRBV27 with TRBJ1-5; D is possibly TRBD1 (6 bases). The CDR3 is 13 residues long. Per the germline V gene, CDR1 is MNHEY and CDR2 is SMNVEV (reference sequence). V was cut by 2 bases and J by 4 bases, with 6 bases left in between. The CDR3 region is CASSLQGNQPQHF. The CDR3, as DNA: TGTGCCAGCAGTTTACAGGGGAATCAGCCCCAGCATTTT.

This chain joins TRBV4-1 and TRBJ1-1, with D possibly TRBD1 on 6 matching bases. Germline V gene lookup returns CDR1 MGHRA and CDR2 YSYEKL. Between the trimmed V and J ends, which lost 3 bases and 0 bases, there was a span of 14 bases. The CDR3 has 16 amino acids. CDR3 nucleotides: TGCGCCAGCAGCCACCGTCACAGGGATATGAACACTGAAGCTTTCTTT. Encoded protein: CASSHRHRDMNTEAFF.

This clone was recorded only once. The V gene is TRBV7-9, the J gene TRBJ2-5; maybe TRBD1 (6 bases). V gave up 6 bases and J gave up 1 base, with 18 bases separating them. Germline V gene data show CDR1 as SEHNR and CDR2 as FQNEAQ (reference sequence). The length of the CDR3 is 16 residues. CDR3 loop: CASSFVGQKVQETQYF. The CDR3 DNA follows: TGTGCCAGCAGTTTTGTCGGACAGAAGGTCCAAGAGACCCAGTACTTC.

This chain uses TRBV7-9 with TRBJ2-3; 7 bases align to TRBD2. The length of the CDR3 is 13 residues. V shed 8 bases, J shed 6 bases, and the junction held 8 bases outside the gene matches. Germline V gene sequence: CDR1 SEHNR, CDR2 FQNEAQ (reference sequence). The CDR3 sequence is CASLDGRHDTQYF. DNA for the CDR3: TGTGCCAGCCTGGACGGGAGGCATGATACGCAGTATTTT.